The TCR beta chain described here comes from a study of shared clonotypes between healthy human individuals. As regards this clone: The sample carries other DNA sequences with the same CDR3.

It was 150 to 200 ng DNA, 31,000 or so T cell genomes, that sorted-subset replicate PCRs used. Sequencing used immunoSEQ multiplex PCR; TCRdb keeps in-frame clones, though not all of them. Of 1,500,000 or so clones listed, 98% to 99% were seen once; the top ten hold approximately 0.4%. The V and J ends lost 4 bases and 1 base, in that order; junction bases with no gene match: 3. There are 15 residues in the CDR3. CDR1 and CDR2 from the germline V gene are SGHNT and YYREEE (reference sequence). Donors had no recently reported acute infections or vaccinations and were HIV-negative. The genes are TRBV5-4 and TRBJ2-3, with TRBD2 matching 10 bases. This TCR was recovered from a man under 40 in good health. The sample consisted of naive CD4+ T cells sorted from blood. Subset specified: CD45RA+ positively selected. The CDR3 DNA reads TGTGCCAGCAGCCCGACTAGCGGGCGCACAGATACGCAGTATTTT. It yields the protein CASSPTSGRTDTQYF.